What follows are 22 T cell receptor beta chains derived from one specimen sequenced in a study of blood T cell repertoires in COVID-19. Clones were sequenced by immunoSEQ multiplex PCR, and TCRdb holds only the in-frame ones, with some missing. The sample yields about 110,000 clones, 60% to 85% seen once. The sample taken for sequencing was peripheral blood. The receptor source for this set is a man aged 70 or older with acute or convalescent COVID-19.

The chain combines TRBV6-5 with TRBJ1-1; D remains unclear. Trimming took 0 bases from V and 7 from J, leaving 9 bases between them. This CDR3 spans 13 amino acids. CDR1 and CDR2 (germline): MNHEY, SVGAGI. CDR3 residues: CASSYSSRDEAFF. CDR3 DNA: TGTGCCAGCAGTTACTCGTCCCGGGATGAAGCTTTCTTT.

This clone has only a few counts. The chain has TRBV12-5 and TRBJ1-1, with 10 bases identical to TRBD1. CDR1 and CDR2 from the germline V gene are LGHNT and FRNRAP. The CDR3 is 16 amino acids. With 5 bases clipped from V and 3 bases from J, the junction kept 9 bases outside the gene matches. CDR3 protein: CASGAGTGASDTEAFF. The CDR3 DNA is TGTGCTAGTGGTGCAGGGACAGGGGCCTCCGACACTGAAGCTTTCTTT.

The CDR3 nucleotides are TGTGCCAGCAGCCCGACAGGCCTTTCCTATAATTCACCCCTCCACTTT. Residues: CASSPTGLSYNSPLHF. The rearrangement joins TRBV5-6 to TRBJ1-6; weak D call: TRBD1 (6 bases). The CDR3 length is 16 residues. V dropped 4 bases and J dropped 1 base, with 12 bases sitting between them. Germline loops: CDR1 SGHDT, CDR2 YYEEEE.

This chain links TRBV29-1 with TRBJ2-1; D unresolved. Looked up from germline, CDR1 is SQVTM and CDR2 is ANQGSEA. This CDR3 is built from 13 residues. The V and J ends lost 4 bases and 3 bases respectively, with 10 bases between them. The CDR3: CSVGAQVYNEQFF. For the CDR3, the DNA is TGCAGCGTTGGGGCGCAGGTCTACAATGAGCAGTTCTTC.

The gene calls are TRBV12-5 and TRBJ1-5; no clear D gene. This CDR3 region has 14 residues. Germline values: CDR1 LGHNT, CDR2 FRNRAP. Trimming removed 6 bases at V and 6 bases at J, with 15 bases between. CDR3 residues: CASGTGSSTQPQHF. CDR3 DNA: TGTGCTAGTGGGACGGGGTCGTCAACTCAGCCCCAGCATTTT.

The gene calls are TRBV7-6 and TRBJ2-2; 7 nucleotides line up with TRBD2. Germline V gives CDR1 SGHVS, CDR2 FNYEAQ. This CDR3 spans 16 amino acids. V trimming: 2 bases; J trimming: 1 base; junction bases outside the gene matches: 4. CDR3 sequence: CASSLQGGGNTGELFF. The CDR3 nucleotides are TGTGCCAGCAGCTTACAGGGCGGGGGGAACACCGGGGAGCTGTTTTTT.

V usage is TRBV7-2 and J usage is TRBJ1-1; D might be TRBD1 (6 bases). Trimming left V 0 bases short and J 5 bases short, with 13 bases between. Germline V gives CDR1 SGHTA, CDR2 FQGNSA. The CDR3 extends over 15 amino acids. CDR3 region: CASSLAAGVWTEAFF. The CDR3 coding sequence is TGTGCCAGCAGCTTAGCGGCAGGGGTCTGGACTGAAGCTTTCTTT.

The chain joins TRBV13 to TRBJ2-5; D may be TRBD2 (6 bases). The V gene's germline CDR1 is PRHDT and CDR2 FYEKMQ (reference sequence). The CDR3 has 13 residues. Trimming left V 3 bases short and J 4 bases short, with 9 bases between. As DNA, the CDR3 is TGTGCCAGCAGCTTTGGGGGGATAGAGACCCAGTACTTC. Encoded protein: CASSFGGIETQYF.

This clone came up a few times. V usage is TRBV4-1 and J usage is TRBJ1-5, with TRBD1 as a possible D gene (5 bases). Germline V gene sequence: CDR1 MGHRA, CDR2 YSYEKL. This CDR3 region has 16 residues. Deletions cut 4 bases from V and 4 bases from J, with 17 bases between. The CDR3: CASSLQGARSNQPQHF. DNA for the CDR3: TGCGCCAGCAGCCTTCAAGGGGCCCGGAGTAATCAGCCCCAGCATTTT.

V usage is TRBV5-1 and J usage is TRBJ1-1, with a tentative D call TRBD1 (5 bases). Germline loops: CDR1 SGHRS, CDR2 YFSETQ. V gave up 5 bases and J gave up 0 bases, with 11 bases separating them. There are 14 residues in the CDR3. The CDR3 DNA follows: TGCGCCAGCAGAAGAACAGGCTTGAACACTGAAGCTTTCTTT. This gives the protein CASRRTGLNTEAFF.

This rearrangement joins TRBV15 to TRBJ2-3; D call uncertain. The CDR3 sequence is 14 residues long. Trimming shortened V by 6 bases and J by 1 base, and 11 bases separated the two germline ends. Germline assignment: CDR1 LNHNV and CDR2 YYDKDF (reference sequence). CDR3 bases: TGTGCCACCAGTAATCCAGGTGGCACAGATACGCAGTATTTT. It codes for CATSNPGGTDTQYF.

This clone was seen a few times. The rearrangement uses TRBV13 and TRBJ2-1; 11 nucleotides agree with TRBD2. Germline V gene data show CDR1 as PRHDT and CDR2 as FYEKMQ (reference sequence). The J segment lost 14 bases and the V segment lost 5 bases, leaving 8 bases of the junction unmatched. The CDR3 contains 13 residues. Here the CDR3 DNA reads TGTGCCAGCAGCGGCCTAGCGGGGGGACCCGAGTTCTTC. It translates to CASSGLAGGPEFF.

This clone was observed once. V gene TRBV12-5 combines with J gene TRBJ2-2; tentative D call: TRBD1 (8 bases). V was trimmed by 7 bases and J by 7 bases, leaving 19 bases between them. CDR3 size: 15 residues. In germline, CDR1 is LGHNT, CDR2 FRNRAP. CDR3 bases: TGTGCTAGTGCCGCCGGACAGGGAGGGGTCGGGGAGCTGTTTTTT. This codes for CASAAGQGGVGELFF.

The rearrangement joins TRBV9 to TRBJ2-2; 7 bases are shared with TRBD1. The CDR3 runs 13 residues. The ends lost 4 bases at V and 5 bases at J; junction bases unmatched: 2. CDR1 and CDR2 (germline): SGDLS, YYNGEE. CDR3 in amino acids: CASSMTGTGELFF. Here the CDR3 DNA reads TGTGCCAGCAGCATGACAGGGACCGGGGAGCTGTTTTTT.

V usage is TRBV3-1 (or the pseudogene TRBV3-2) and J usage is TRBJ1-6, with 10 bases lining up with TRBD1. The germline gives CDR1 LGHDT, CDR2 YNNKEL (reference sequence). This CDR3 has 16 amino acids. The J segment lost 11 bases and the V segment lost 0 bases, leaving 7 bases of the junction unmatched. CDR3 nucleotides: TGTGCCAGCAGCCAAGAGAGCGGACAGGGGGTACCACCCCTCCACTTT. This gives the protein CASSQESGQGVPPLHF.

This chain connects TRBV5-1 to TRBJ2-1; 8 positions match TRBD1. The germline gives CDR1 SGHRS, CDR2 YFSETQ. V lost 4 bases and J lost 5; bases outside the gene matches: 11. CDR3 length equals 16 residues. In nucleotides, the CDR3 is TGCGCCAGCAGCGTTAACAGGGGGGATCTTGACAATGAGCAGTTCTTC. Translated: CASSVNRGDLDNEQFF.

CDR3 sequence (DNA): TGTGCCAGCAGCTTTGACAGGGCTGAAGCTTTCTTT. This encodes CASSFDRAEAFF. The V call is TRBV21-1, the J call TRBJ1-1; the table's D call, TRBD1, was not checked against the DNA. TRBV21-1 is a pseudogene locus. The CDR3 totals 12 residues.

The chain joins TRBV3-1 (or the pseudogene TRBV3-2) to TRBJ1-5, with 7 bases matching TRBD1. Germline V lookup: CDR1 LGHDT, CDR2 YNNKEL (reference sequence). The V gene end was trimmed by 2 bases and the J gene end by 3 bases; junction bases not matched to a gene: 16. The CDR3 extends over 19 amino acids. In DNA form, the CDR3 reads TGTGCCAGCAGCCAAAACCAACTACAGGGGATGGGTTACAATCAGCCCCAGCATTTT. It specifies CASSQNQLQGMGYNQPQHF.

This rearrangement joins TRBV7-8 to TRBJ1-2; D not resolved. Trimming stripped 1 base from V and 7 bases from J, with 16 bases between. Germline CDR1 reads SGHVS; CDR2 reads FQNEAQ. CDR3 size: 15 residues. Here the CDR3 reads CASSLEAPGIGGYTF. CDR3 coding DNA: TGTGCCAGCAGCTTAGAGGCTCCGGGGATTGGTGGCTACACCTTC.

The V and J genes are TRBV25-1 and TRBJ2-2, with D possibly matching TRBD1 (6 bases). Trimming cost V 2 bases and J 1 base, with 11 bases left between them. CDR3 length equals 16 residues. Germline V CDR1 and CDR2: MGHDK, SYGVNS. The CDR3 DNA follows: TGTGCCAGCAGTGAACTGGGGGCTGAGAACACCGGGGAGCTGTTTTTT. This translates into CASSELGAENTGELFF. Full variable domain (outside the CDR3, taken from reference TRBV25-1 and TRBJ2-2): EADIYQTPRYLVIGTGKKITLECSQTMGHDKMYWYQQDPGMELHLIHYSYGVNSTEKGDLSSESTVSRIRTEHFPLTLESARPSHTSQYLCASSELGAENTGELFFGEGSRLTVL.

V usage is TRBV7-2 and J usage is TRBJ2-5, with a tentative D call TRBD1 (6 bases). The ends were cut back, 5 bases at V and 5 bases at J, with 15 bases in the middle. The germline CDR1 and CDR2 sequences are SGHTA and FQGNSA. This CDR3 comprises 14 residues. CDR3 sequence: CASSPKGQGETQYF. The CDR3 bases are TGTGCCAGCAGCCCCAAGGGACAAGGGGAGACCCAGTACTTC.

The rearrangement links TRBV13 to TRBJ2-5, with 7 bases identical to TRBD2. The CDR3 covers 17 residues. With V trimmed by 0 bases and J by 6 bases, 13 bases remained unmatched. Per the germline V gene, CDR1 is PRHDT and CDR2 is FYEKMQ (reference sequence). The CDR3 region is CASSLGGVGGKQKTQYF. The CDR3 bases are TGTGCCAGCAGCTTAGGAGGAGTCGGGGGGAAGCAAAAGACCCAGTACTTC.